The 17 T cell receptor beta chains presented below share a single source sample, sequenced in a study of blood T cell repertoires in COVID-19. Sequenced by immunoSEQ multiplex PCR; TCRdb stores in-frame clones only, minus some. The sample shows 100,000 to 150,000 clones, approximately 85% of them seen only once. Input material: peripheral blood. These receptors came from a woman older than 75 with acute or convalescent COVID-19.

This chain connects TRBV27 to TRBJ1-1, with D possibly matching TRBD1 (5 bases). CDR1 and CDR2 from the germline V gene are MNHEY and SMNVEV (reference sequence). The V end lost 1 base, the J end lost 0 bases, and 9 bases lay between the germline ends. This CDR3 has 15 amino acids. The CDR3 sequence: CASSLWGTLNTEAFF. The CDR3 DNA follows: TGTGCCAGCAGTTTATGGGGGACTCTGAACACTGAAGCTTTCTTT.

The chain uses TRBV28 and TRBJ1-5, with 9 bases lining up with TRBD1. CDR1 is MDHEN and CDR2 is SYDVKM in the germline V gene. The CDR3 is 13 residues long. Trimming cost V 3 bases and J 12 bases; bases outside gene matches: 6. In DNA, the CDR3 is TGTGCCAGCAGTTTTCCGGGACAGGGCGACCAGCATTTT. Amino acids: CASSFPGQGDQHF.

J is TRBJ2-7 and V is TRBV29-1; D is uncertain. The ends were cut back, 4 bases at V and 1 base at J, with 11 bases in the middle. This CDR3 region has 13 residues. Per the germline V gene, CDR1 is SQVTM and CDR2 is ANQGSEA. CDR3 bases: TGCAGCGTTGGGTCCGCGAAATCCTACGAGCAGTACTTC. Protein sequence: CSVGSAKSYEQYF.

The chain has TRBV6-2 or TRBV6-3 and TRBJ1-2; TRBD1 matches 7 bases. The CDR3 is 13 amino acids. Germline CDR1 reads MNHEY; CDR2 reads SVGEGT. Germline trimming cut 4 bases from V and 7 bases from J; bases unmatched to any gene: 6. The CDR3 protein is CASSSTGNVGYTF. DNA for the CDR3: TGTGCCAGCAGTTCGACAGGGAACGTTGGCTACACCTTC.

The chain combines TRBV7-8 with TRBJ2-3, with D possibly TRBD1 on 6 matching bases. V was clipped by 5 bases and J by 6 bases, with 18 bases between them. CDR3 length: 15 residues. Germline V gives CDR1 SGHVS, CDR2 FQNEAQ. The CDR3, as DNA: TGTGCCAGCAGCCCCCGAGTGGGGGCCGGCGATACGCAGTATTTT. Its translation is CASSPRVGAGDTQYF.

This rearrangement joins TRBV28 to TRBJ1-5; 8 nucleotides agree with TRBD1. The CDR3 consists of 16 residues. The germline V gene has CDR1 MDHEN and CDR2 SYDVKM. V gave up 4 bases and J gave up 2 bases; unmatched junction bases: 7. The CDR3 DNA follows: TGTGCCAGCAGTTCCATCGGACAGGGCGGCAATCAGCCCCAGCATTTT. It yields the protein CASSSIGQGGNQPQHF.

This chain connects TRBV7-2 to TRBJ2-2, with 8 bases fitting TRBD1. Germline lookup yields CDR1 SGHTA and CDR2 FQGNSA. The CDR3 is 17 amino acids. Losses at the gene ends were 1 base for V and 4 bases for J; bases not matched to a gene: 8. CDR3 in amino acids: CASSLEGRGPVTGELFF. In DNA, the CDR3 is TGTGCCAGCAGCTTAGAAGGCAGGGGGCCGGTCACCGGGGAGCTGTTTTTT.

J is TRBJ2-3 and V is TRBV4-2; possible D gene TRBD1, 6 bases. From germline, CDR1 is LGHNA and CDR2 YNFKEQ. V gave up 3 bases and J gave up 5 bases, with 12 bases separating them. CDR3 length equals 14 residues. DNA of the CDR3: TGTGCCAGCAGCCAGGACAGAGCCTTAGATACGCAGTATTTT. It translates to CASSQDRALDTQYF.

The CDR3 DNA is TGTGCCAGCACCGGAGACACCGGGGAGCTGTTTTTT. Protein sequence: CASTGDTGELFF. The chain is built from TRBV6-5 and TRBJ2-2; D remains unclear. Germline-derived CDR1 and CDR2 are MNHEY and SVGAGI. The V and J ends lost 7 bases and 3 bases respectively, with 6 bases between them. This CDR3 spans 12 amino acids.

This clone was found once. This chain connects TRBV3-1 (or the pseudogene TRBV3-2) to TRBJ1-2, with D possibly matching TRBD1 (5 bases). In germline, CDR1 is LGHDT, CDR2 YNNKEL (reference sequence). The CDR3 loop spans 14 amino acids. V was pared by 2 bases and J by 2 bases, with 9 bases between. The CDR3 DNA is TGTGCCAGCAGCCAACTGACAGTGAACTATGGCTACACCTTC. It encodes CASSQLTVNYGYTF.

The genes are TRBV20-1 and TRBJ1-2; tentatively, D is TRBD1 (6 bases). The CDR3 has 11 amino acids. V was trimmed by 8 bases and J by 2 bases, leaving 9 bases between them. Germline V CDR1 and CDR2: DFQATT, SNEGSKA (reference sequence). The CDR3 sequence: CSSTGNYGYTF. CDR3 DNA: TGCAGTTCAACAGGGAACTATGGCTACACCTTC.

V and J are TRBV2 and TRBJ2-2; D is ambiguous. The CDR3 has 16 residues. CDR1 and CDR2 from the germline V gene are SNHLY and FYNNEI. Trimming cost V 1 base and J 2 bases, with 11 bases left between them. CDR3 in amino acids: CASSEVGHLNTGELFF. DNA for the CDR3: TGTGCCAGCAGTGAAGTGGGCCACCTAAACACCGGGGAGCTGTTTTTT.

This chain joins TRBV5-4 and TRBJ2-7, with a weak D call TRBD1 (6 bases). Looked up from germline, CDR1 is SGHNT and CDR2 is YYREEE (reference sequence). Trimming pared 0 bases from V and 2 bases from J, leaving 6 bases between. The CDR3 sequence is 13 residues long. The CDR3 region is CASSLDRAYEQYV. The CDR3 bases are TGTGCCAGCAGCTTGGACAGGGCCTACGAGCAGTACGTC.

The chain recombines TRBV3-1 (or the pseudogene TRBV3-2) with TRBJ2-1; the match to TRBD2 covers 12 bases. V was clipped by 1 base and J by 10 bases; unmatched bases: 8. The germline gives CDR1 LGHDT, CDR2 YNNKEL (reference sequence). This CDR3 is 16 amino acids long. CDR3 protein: CASSQAGLAGWDEQFF. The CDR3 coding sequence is TGTGCCAGCAGCCAAGCTGGACTAGCGGGGTGGGACGAGCAGTTCTTC.

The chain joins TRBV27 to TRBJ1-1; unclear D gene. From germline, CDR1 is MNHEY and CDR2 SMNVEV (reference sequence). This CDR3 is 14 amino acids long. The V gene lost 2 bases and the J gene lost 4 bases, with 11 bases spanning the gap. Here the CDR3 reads CASSLRGIFTEAFF. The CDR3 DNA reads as TGTGCCAGCAGTTTAAGAGGGATCTTCACTGAAGCTTTCTTT.

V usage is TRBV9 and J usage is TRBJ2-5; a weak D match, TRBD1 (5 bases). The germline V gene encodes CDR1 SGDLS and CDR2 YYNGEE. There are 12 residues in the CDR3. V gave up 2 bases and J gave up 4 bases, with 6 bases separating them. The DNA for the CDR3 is TGTGCCAGCAGCGTTCAGGGAGAGACCCAGTACTTC. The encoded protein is CASSVQGETQYF.

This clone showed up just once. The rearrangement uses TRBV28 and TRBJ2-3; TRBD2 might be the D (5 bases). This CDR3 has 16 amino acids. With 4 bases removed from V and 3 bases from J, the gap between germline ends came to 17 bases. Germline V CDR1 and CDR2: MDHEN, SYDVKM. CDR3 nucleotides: TGTGCCAGCAGTTATATTGTTTCCAGCGGTACAGATACGCAGTATTTT. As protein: CASSYIVSSGTDTQYF.